This T cell receptor beta chain was profiled in a study of blood T cell repertoires in COVID-19. Study-level background: Donors in the United States, Italy and Spain gave samples during acute or convalescent COVID-19. T cells, B-cell-depleted T cells, or PBMCs provided the cDNA or gDNA that served as material.

Per the authors' pipeline: Estimated nucleated cell counts came from reference gene primer amplification. Data came from immunoSEQ multiplex PCR; TCRdb stores just in-frame clones and leaves some out. V and J calls and clone size follow that table, whereas D and trimming were derived from the DNA. The sample consists of about 70,000 clones, around 85% of them appearing once. This CDR3 contains 15 residues. With 5 bases clipped from V and 2 bases from J, the junction kept 5 bases outside the gene matches. Germline CDR1 and CDR2: MNHEY and SVGEGT. The chain combines TRBV6-2 or TRBV6-3 with TRBJ1-5, with 8 bases matching TRBD1. The sequenced sample consisted of peripheral blood. The sequence was obtained from a woman of 80 years or more with active or convalescent COVID-19. The CDR3 region is CASSPGGAGNQPQHF. The CDR3 DNA sequence: TGTGCCAGCAGTCCAGGGGGCGCGGGCAATCAGCCCCAGCATTTT.